The T cell receptor (beta chain) under discussion was sequenced for a study of molecular identifiers for immune sequencing clone quantification. This clonotype has a count of ten or more. Its antigen is currently unknown. Whole-study findings and limits: Barcode collisions between identical TCR molecules could shrink estimates of highly expanded clone sizes.

Sorting selected naive CD8 T cells with a CD8+CD4-CCR7+CD45RA+ phenotype. TCRdb re-called the PCR reads through MiXCR, storing one row per CDR3 protein. The sample includes under 650,000 distinct CDR3 sequences, about 20% seen only once; the top ten take 0.75% to 0.95%. The CDR3 has 15 residues. With V trimmed by 1 base and J by 7 bases, 7 bases remained unmatched. CDR1 DFQATT and CDR2 SNEGSKA come from the germline V gene (reference sequence). This chain joins TRBV20-1 and TRBJ1-5; 10 bases map to TRBD1. The sequenced sample was naive CD8+ T cells from blood, with Jurkat cell RNA spiked in. Subset indicated: FACS-sorted CD8+CD4-CCR7+CD45RA+ naive T cells. The receptor comes from a human donor in good health. Some libraries in this study had Jurkat cell RNA spiked in. CDR3 loop: CSARGGQGYLQPQHF. The DNA for the CDR3 is TGCAGTGCTAGAGGGGGACAGGGGTATTTACAGCCCCAGCATTTT.